The source of this T cell receptor beta chain is a study of spatial heterogeneity in lung cancer. The overall study: The study consistently detected more beta-chain than alpha-chain sequences.

Findings of the study overall: Tumoral mutation counts were tracked by counts of expanded intratumoral alpha and beta TCRs.

Time point denoted: sample taken at primary tumor resection. There were 72 donors, all of them untreated patients with early-stage non-small cell lung cancer. Whole RNA, which was extracted from tumor, nontumor lung tissue or frozen PBMC, was sequenced without any cell sorting. A unique molecular identifier was carried by every single TCR cDNA molecule. TCRdb fed the 5' RACE reads into MiXCR, producing one record per CDR3 protein. The table has around 4,800 distinct CDR3 sequences, about 8% seen once. Ten or more counts support this clonotype. The antigen is undetermined. The sample in question was lung tumor tissue, obtained at surgery. This clonotype originated in a male donor with early-stage non-small cell lung cancer.

CDR3 in amino acids: CASSLAGIPMEAFF. The CDR3 nucleotides read TGTGCCAGCAGCTTAGCTGGTATTCCCATGGAAGCTTTCTTT. The J gene is TRBJ1-1, the V gene TRBV7-9; D is undetermined. Trimming took 0 bases from V and 8 from J, leaving 13 bases between them. CDR3 length equals 14 residues. From germline, CDR1 is SEHNR and CDR2 FQNEAQ (reference sequence).